These 8 T cell receptor beta chains share one sample of origin, sequenced in a study of T cell changes during pregnancy in multiple sclerosis (dated by TCRdb to between 2018 and 2021). The receptor library was made with the immunoSEQ multiplex PCR assay. What TCRdb holds here is the immuneACCESS table cut down to in-frame rearrangements. Part of the clones is not present; checked against another copy, under half of the missing clones reflect an unresolved V gene, and the others are unexplained. This sample has some 70,000 clones in its table, and about 92% of those were observed once. Roughly 2% of the sample lies in the top ten. Sequencing used peripheral blood, obtained in the second trimester of pregnancy. The receptors shown here come from a female donor in good health, enrolled as a control in a pregnancy study.

The CDR3 here is CASSLQGEQYF. The DNA for the CDR3 is TGTGCCAGCAGCCTACAGGGGGAGCAGTACTTC. The rearrangement links TRBV7-9 to TRBJ2-7; 7 bases align to TRBD1. Per germline, CDR1 SEHNR and CDR2 FQNEAQ (reference sequence). With 5 bases clipped from V and 7 bases from J, the junction kept 2 bases outside the gene matches. The CDR3 has 11 residues.

This sequence joins TRBV2 and TRBJ2-2; tentative D call: TRBD1 (6 bases). The V and J ends lost 3 bases and 7 bases respectively, with 9 bases between them. This CDR3 has 13 amino acids. Looked up from germline, CDR1 is SNHLY and CDR2 is FYNNEI. CDR3 residues: CASSDAGVGELFF. Here the CDR3 DNA reads TGTGCCAGCAGTGACGCAGGGGTCGGGGAGCTGTTTTTT.

The V call is TRBV6-4, the J call TRBJ2-2; D is ambiguous. The CDR3 is made up of 14 amino acids. From germline, CDR1 is MRHNA and CDR2 SNTAGT. Trimming stripped 7 bases from V and 4 bases from J, with 13 bases between. The CDR3 nucleotides read TGTGCCAGCACTCTAGATGGCAGCACCGGGGAGCTGTTTTTT. Its translation is CASTLDGSTGELFF.

The chain links TRBV9 to TRBJ1-1, with 10 bases aligning to TRBD1. J lost 5 bases, V lost 0 bases, and 4 bases had no gene match. Germline-derived CDR1 and CDR2 are SGDLS and YYNGEE. The CDR3 consists of 15 residues. CDR3 bases: TGTGCCAGCAGCGTAGGCGACAGGGGGCAGACTGAAGCTTTCTTT. Amino acids: CASSVGDRGQTEAFF. Full variable domain (remainder filled in from reference TRBV9 and TRBJ1-1): DSGVTQTPKHLITATGQRVTLRCSPRSGDLSVYWYQQSLDQGLQFLIQYYNGEERAKGNILERFSAQQFPDLHSELNLSSLELGDSALYFCASSVGDRGQTEAFFGQGTRLTVV.

V gene TRBV5-1 combines with J gene TRBJ1-1, with D perhaps TRBD1 (5 bases). CDR3 length: 14 amino acids. CDR1 is SGHRS, CDR2 YFSETQ, per germline. Trimming cost V 7 bases and J 1 base, with 14 bases left between them. The CDR3 nucleotides are TGCGCCAGCGAACCTGGGAGGGGGAACACTGAAGCTTTCTTT. Encoded protein: CASEPGRGNTEAFF.

The chain carries TRBV9 and TRBJ1-4, with a possible D match to TRBD1 (5 bases). The V end lost 1 base, the J end lost 3 bases, and 13 bases lay between the germline ends. The CDR3 is 16 amino acids. Germline V gene data show CDR1 as SGDLS and CDR2 as YYNGEE. The CDR3 DNA is TGTGCCAGCAGCGTAAAAGGGGCAGGAGCTAATGAAAAACTGTTTTTT. Amino acids: CASSVKGAGANEKLFF.

The J gene is TRBJ2-7, the V gene TRBV30; 9 nucleotides match TRBD2. There are 15 residues in the CDR3. With V trimmed by 0 bases and J by 6 bases, 9 bases remained unmatched. Germline CDR1 reads GTSNPN; CDR2 reads SVGIG (reference sequence). The CDR3 DNA reads TGTGCCTGGAGTGTGGTGGCGGGGGGGCGGTCCGAGCAGTACTTC. Protein sequence: CAWSVVAGGRSEQYF.

The sample holds one count of this clone. This chain links TRBV20-1 with TRBJ2-1; D is perhaps TRBD2 (6 bases). CDR1 is DFQATT and CDR2 is SNEGSKA in the germline V gene (reference sequence). Deletions cut 5 bases from V and 9 bases from J, with 8 bases between. There are 10 residues in the CDR3. This chain's CDR3 is CSAHGGEQFF. CDR3 nucleotide sequence: TGCAGTGCTCACGGGGGTGAGCAGTTCTTC.